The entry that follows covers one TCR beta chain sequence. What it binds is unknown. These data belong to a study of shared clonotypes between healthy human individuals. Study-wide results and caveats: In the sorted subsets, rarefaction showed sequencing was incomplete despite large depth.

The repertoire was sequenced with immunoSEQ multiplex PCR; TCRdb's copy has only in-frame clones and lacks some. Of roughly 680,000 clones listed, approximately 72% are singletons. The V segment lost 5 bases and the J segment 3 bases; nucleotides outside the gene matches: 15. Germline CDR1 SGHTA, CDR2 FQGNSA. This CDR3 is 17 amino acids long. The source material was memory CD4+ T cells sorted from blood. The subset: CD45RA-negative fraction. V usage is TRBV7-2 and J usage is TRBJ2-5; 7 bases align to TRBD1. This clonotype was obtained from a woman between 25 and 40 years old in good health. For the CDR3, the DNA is TGTGCCAGCAGCGCAGGTATTGTGAGGGGGCGAGAAGAGACCCAGTACTTC. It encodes CASSAGIVRGREETQYF.